This T cell receptor (beta chain) was observed in a study of T cells in Graves' hyperthyroidism and ophthalmopathy. Only a few counts were recorded for this clonotype. Amplified regions were TCR beta CDR3 sequences from RNA transcripts. Primed by the HTBI set, a first-round RT-PCR was run on the TCR CDR3. A single record per CDR3 protein comes from TCRdb applying MiXCR to the multiplex PCR reads. The top ten hold roughly 31% of the sample, which has about 270,000 distinct CDR3 sequences, roughly 15% seen once. CDR3 length equals 14 residues. Germline V gene lookup returns CDR1 SGHVS and CDR2 FNYEAQ. Trimming shortened V by 5 bases and J by 0 bases, and 8 bases separated the two germline ends.

This rearrangement joins TRBV7-6 to TRBJ1-5; D gene ambiguous. The specimen sequenced was blood. This TCR was recovered from a woman between 50 and 59 years old with Graves' hyperthyroidism that later progressed to Graves' ophthalmopathy. The CDR3 sequence: CASSGPYSNQPQHF. In nucleotides, the CDR3 is TGTGCCAGCAGCGGCCCCTATAGCAATCAGCCCCAGCATTTT. The whole variable domain, remainder taken from reference TRBV7-6 and TRBJ1-5, is GAGVSQSPRYKVTKRGQDVALRCDPISGHVSLYWYRQALGQGPEFLTYFNYEAQQDKSGLPNDRFSAERPEGSISTLTIQRTEQRDSAMYRCASSGPYSNQPQHFGDGTRLSIL.